This is a list of T cell receptor beta chains from one sample in a study of beta chain features in type 1 diabetes. Sequencing was performed with immunoSEQ multiplex PCR; in TCRdb, only in-frame clones are kept and a portion is missing. The table shows approximately 360,000 clones, with roughly 13% occurring only once. Input material: naive CD4+ T cells from blood. The source is a young woman with type 1 diabetes. Each CDR3 is given with its conserved first and last residue. Each record gives: V gene, D gene, clone size, J gene, CDR3 DNA, CDR3 protein. A D gene is named only where the DNA matches it firmly. Only part of the rows carry a size: once, few, many, or a class if the clone is expanded.

V: TRBV4-1
D: TRBD2
size: few
J: TRBJ2-1
DNA: TGCGCCAGCAGCCAAGAGGCCGGGACTAGCGGGAGCGATGAGCAGTTCTTC
CDR3: CASSQEAGTSGSDEQFF

V: TRBV12-5
D: -
size: -
J: TRBJ2-7
DNA: TGTGCTAGTGGTTTGGCTCCGAGCTCCTACGAGCAGTACTTC
CDR3: CASGLAPSSYEQYF

V: TRBV2
D: TRBD1
size: few
J: TRBJ2-4
DNA: TGTGCCAGCATGTACAGGGGGGCAGCCAAAAACATTCAGTACTTC
CDR3: CASMYRGAAKNIQYF

V: TRBV4-3
D: -
size: few
J: TRBJ2-7
DNA: TGCGCCAGCAGCCAACTACATGGAGGGCCCCACGAGCAGTACTTC
CDR3: CASSQLHGGPHEQYF

V: TRBV14
D: -
size: -
J: TRBJ1-6
DNA: TGTGCCAGCAGCCAAGATCTCCGGGTGGGACCCCTCCACTTT
CDR3: CASSQDLRVGPLHF

V: TRBV29-1
D: TRBD1
size: -
J: TRBJ1-2
DNA: TGCAGCGTTGAACCTCAGGCAGGGGGCATCTATGGCTACACCTTC
CDR3: CSVEPQAGGIYGYTF

V: TRBV4-3
D: -
size: few
J: TRBJ2-7
DNA: TGCGCCAGCAGCCAAGATTCCCCTCAGACTACGGGATTTAACGAGCAGTACTTC
CDR3: CASSQDSPQTTGFNEQYF

V: TRBV7-9
D: -
size: few
J: TRBJ2-7
DNA: TGTGCCAGCAGCCCTACTGGGCTAGCAGGCTACGAGCAGTACTTC
CDR3: CASSPTGLAGYEQYF

V: TRBV7-3
D: TRBD2
size: few
J: TRBJ2-1
DNA: TGTGCCAGCAGCTTAAGGGCGGGAGGGTCCTACAATGAGCAGTTCTTC
CDR3: CASSLRAGGSYNEQFF

V: TRBV4-2
D: -
size: few
J: TRBJ2-7
DNA: TGTGCCAGCAGCCAAGAGATGGGCGTCAGCTCCTACGAGCAGTACTTC
CDR3: CASSQEMGVSSYEQYF

V: TRBV7-2
D: TRBD1
size: -
J: TRBJ1-1
DNA: TGTGCCAGCAGCCCAGACAGGGGGCGGACTGAAGCTTTCTTT
CDR3: CASSPDRGRTEAFF

V: TRBV27
D: -
size: -
J: TRBJ2-7
DNA: TGTGCCAGCAGTCCTCCATCACGAGAAGTCTACGAGCAGTACTTC
CDR3: CASSPPSREVYEQYF

V: TRBV7-8
D: TRBD2
size: few
J: TRBJ2-7
DNA: TGTGCCAGCAGCTTATTGGCGACGACTAGCAGCTACGAGCAGTACTTC
CDR3: CASSLLATTSSYEQYF

V: TRBV7-9
D: TRBD1
size: -
J: TRBJ1-1
DNA: TGTGCCAGCAGCATAAGACAGGGAACGAACACTGAAGCTTTCTTT
CDR3: CASSIRQGTNTEAFF

V: TRBV28
D: -
size: few
J: TRBJ2-3
DNA: TGTGCCACCGGTAATACGCAGTATTTT
CDR3: CATGNTQYF

V: TRBV7-9
D: -
size: -
J: TRBJ2-2
DNA: TGTGCCAGCTTCACGGAGGTGAACACCGGGGAGCTGTTTTTT
CDR3: CASFTEVNTGELFF

V: TRBV7-9
D: -
size: -
J: TRBJ2-3
DNA: TGTGCTACTGGAGCAAACACAGATACGCAGTATTTT
CDR3: CATGANTDTQYF

V: TRBV29-1
D: TRBD1
size: few
J: TRBJ2-5
DNA: TGCAGCGTTGGACAGGGACCGAGGGAGACCCAGTACTTC
CDR3: CSVGQGPRETQYF

V: TRBV14
D: TRBD1
size: -
J: TRBJ2-7
DNA: TGTGCCAGCCGCAACAGTGGGACAGGAGGTTACGAGCAGTACTTC
CDR3: CASRNSGTGGYEQYF

V: TRBV30
D: -
size: -
J: TRBJ1-5
DNA: TGTGCCTGGAGTAGAACAAATGATCAGCCCCAGCATTTT
CDR3: CAWSRTNDQPQHF

V: TRBV4-3
D: -
size: -
J: TRBJ1-2
DNA: TGCGCCAGCAGCCCAGCCGAAAGAGGAGCCTATGGCTACACCTTC
CDR3: CASSPAERGAYGYTF

V: TRBV7-9
D: TRBD2
size: -
J: TRBJ2-1
DNA: TGTGCCAGCAGCATTGTAGCGGGGAATCATAATGAGCAGTTCTTC
CDR3: CASSIVAGNHNEQFF

V: TRBV30
D: TRBD2
size: -
J: TRBJ2-3
DNA: TGTGCCTGGGTAGGGACTAGCGGGAGGACAGATACGCAGTATTTT
CDR3: CAWVGTSGRTDTQYF

V: TRBV10-3
D: TRBD2
size: few
J: TRBJ2-5
DNA: TGTGCCTCGAATAGCGGGACCACCCAAGAGACCCAGTACTTC
CDR3: CASNSGTTQETQYF

V: TRBV5-6
D: TRBD1
size: few
J: TRBJ1-2
DNA: TGTGCCAGCAGCTCCGCCACCGGGACAGCATATGGCTACACCTTC
CDR3: CASSSATGTAYGYTF

V: TRBV7-2
D: -
size: -
J: TRBJ2-4
DNA: TGTGCCAGCAGCCCGGAACTACTGGAAAACATTCAGTACTTC
CDR3: CASSPELLENIQYF

V: TRBV15
D: -
size: -
J: TRBJ2-7
DNA: TGTGCCACCAGCAGAGCCGGGAACTCCTACGAGCAGTACTTC
CDR3: CATSRAGNSYEQYF

V: TRBV30
D: -
size: few
J: TRBJ2-7
DNA: TGTGCCTGGAGCCTCAGGGGCATATTGGGCGAGCAGTACTTC
CDR3: CAWSLRGILGEQYF

V: TRBV5-1
D: -
size: few
J: TRBJ2-5
DNA: TGCGCCAGCAGCCCCAGGGGTGAGACCCAGTACTTC
CDR3: CASSPRGETQYF

V: TRBV7-8
D: -
size: few
J: TRBJ2-7
DNA: TGTGCCAGCAGCGTCCGGGCGGGGCAGTACTTC
CDR3: CASSVRAGQYF

V: TRBV7-2
D: TRBD2
size: -
J: TRBJ2-1
DNA: TGTGCCAGCAGCTCCCAACTAGCGGGGGCCAATGAGCAGTTCTTC
CDR3: CASSSQLAGANEQFF